The 14 T cell receptor beta chains given below trace back to one sample, sequenced in a study of shared clonotypes between healthy human individuals. Method: immunoSEQ multiplex PCR; TCRdb's copy keeps in-frame clones and lacks some. The sample has millions of clones; over 85% are singletons. Sequencing was done on a sample of naive CD4+ T cells sorted from blood. Subset meaning: CD45RA+ positively selected. All receptors derive from a man between 18 and 35 years old in good health.

This chain links TRBV4-3 with TRBJ2-7; maybe TRBD2 (6 bases). Trimming pared 3 bases from V and 0 bases from J, leaving 12 bases between. The CDR3 is made up of 15 amino acids. CDR1 is LGHNA, CDR2 YSLEER, per germline. The CDR3 bases are TGCGCCAGCAGCCACCGGGAGACCCCCTCCTACGAGCAGTACTTC. Encoded protein: CASSHRETPSYEQYF.

The chain carries TRBV5-1 and TRBJ1-2; 9 bases are shared with TRBD1. This CDR3 has 15 amino acids. Germline V gene lookup returns CDR1 SGHRS and CDR2 YFSETQ. Germline trimming cut 0 bases from V and 7 bases from J; bases unmatched to any gene: 7. The CDR3: CASSLEQGAFFGYTF. The CDR3 coding sequence is TGCGCCAGCAGCTTGGAACAGGGGGCCTTTTTTGGCTACACCTTC. Filled out from reference TRBV5-1 and TRBJ1-2, the complete variable domain reads KAGVTQTPRYLIKTRGQQVTLSCSPISGHRSVSWYQQTPGQGLQFLFEYFSETQRNKGNFPGRFSGRQFSNSRSEMNVSTLELGDSALYLCASSLEQGAFFGYTFGSGTRLTVV.

The gene calls are TRBV6-5 and TRBJ1-1; a possible D gene is TRBD1 (5 bases). CDR3 length: 15 amino acids. V was pared by 6 bases and J by 4 bases, with 18 bases between. Germline V CDR1 and CDR2: MNHEY, SVGAGI. The DNA for the CDR3 is TGTGCCAGCAGGGCTGGGGGAAGTTTGGCCACTGAAGCTTTCTTT. This gives the protein CASRAGGSLATEAFF.

V usage is TRBV27 and J usage is TRBJ2-1, with 8 bases lining up with TRBD1. The CDR3 extends over 15 amino acids. Germline V gene data show CDR1 as MNHEY and CDR2 as SMNVEV (reference sequence). V lost 5 bases and J lost 7; bases outside the gene matches: 10. In nucleotides, the CDR3 is TGTGCCAGCAGTCCGGAGGACAGGGTGAGGAATGAGCAGTTCTTC. This codes for CASSPEDRVRNEQFF.

The CDR3 DNA reads as TGTGCCAGCAGCTTATTAGGCCCCTCCGGGACTAGCGGGAGAAAAGAGACCCAGTACTTC. This sequence encodes CASSLLGPSGTSGRKETQYF. This chain joins TRBV13 and TRBJ2-5; 14 bases map to TRBD2. V lost 2 bases to trimming and J lost 3 bases; unmatched junction nucleotides: 14. The CDR3 runs to 20 residues. Germline CDR1 PRHDT, CDR2 FYEKMQ (reference sequence).

The table lists this clone with a few counts. The chain uses TRBV11-2 and TRBJ1-1; no reliable D call. Trimming cost V 5 bases and J 3 bases, with 7 bases left between them. The V gene's germline CDR1 is SGHAT and CDR2 FQNNGV. This CDR3 has 12 residues. The CDR3 loop reads CASSQPYTEAFF. CDR3 bases: TGTGCCAGCAGCCAACCGTACACTGAAGCTTTCTTT.

The rearrangement uses TRBV10-2 and TRBJ1-1, with 7 nucleotides matching TRBD1. V was pared by 11 bases and J by 3 bases, with 9 bases of the junction left unmatched. Germline V gene data show CDR1 as WSHSY and CDR2 as SAAADI. This CDR3 has 13 residues. This chain's CDR3 is CASEGQLYTEAFF. CDR3 coding DNA: TGCGCCTCGGAGGGACAGCTTTACACTGAAGCTTTCTTT.

This chain links TRBV28 with TRBJ2-5; 9 bases map to TRBD2. CDR3 length: 18 residues. V lost 3 bases, J lost 5 bases, and 16 bases stayed unmatched. The germline CDR1 and CDR2 sequences are MDHEN and SYDVKM. CDR3 coding DNA: TGTGCCAGCAGTTTTCGGACTAGCGTTAGTATAAGGTCTGAGACCCAGTACTTC. This codes for CASSFRTSVSIRSETQYF.

This clone appeared a few times. The chain links TRBV9 to TRBJ1-5, with 9 bases matching TRBD1. Germline CDR1 SGDLS, CDR2 YYNGEE. This CDR3 has 14 residues. The V gene end was trimmed by 3 bases and the J gene end by 7 bases; junction bases not matched to a gene: 5. Here the CDR3 reads CASSGGQGAQPQHF. DNA of the CDR3: TGTGCCAGCAGCGGGGGACAGGGTGCGCAGCCCCAGCATTTT.

The genes are TRBV7-8 and TRBJ2-6, with D possibly matching TRBD1 (6 bases). CDR3 length: 14 amino acids. V lost 11 bases and J lost 4, with 15 bases in between. CDR1 SGHVS and CDR2 FQNEAQ come from the germline V gene. The CDR3 is CAVSQGTGANVLTF. The CDR3 bases are TGTGCCGTGTCGCAGGGGACCGGGGCCAACGTCCTGACTTTC. The complete variable domain, with remaining parts taken from reference TRBV7-8 and TRBJ2-6, reads GAGVSQSPRYKVAKRGQDVALRCDPISGHVSLFWYQQALGQGPEFLTYFQNEAQLDKSGLPSDRFFAERPEGSVSTLKIQRTQQEDSAVYLCAVSQGTGANVLTFGAGSRLTVL.

This sequence joins TRBV18 and TRBJ2-7; D uncertain. Germline V gene sequence: CDR1 KGHSH, CDR2 LQKENI. This CDR3 is 15 amino acids long. The V and J ends lost 0 bases and 4 bases respectively, with 13 bases between them. CDR3 sequence reads: CASSPPGQAVYEQYF. CDR3 nucleotides: TGTGCCAGCTCACCACCGGGTCAGGCCGTATACGAGCAGTACTTC.

The V and J genes are TRBV7-6 and TRBJ2-7; 10 nucleotides line up with TRBD2. Germline V gene sequence: CDR1 SGHVS, CDR2 FNYEAQ. This CDR3 has 14 residues. Unmatched junction bases numbered 3, after V lost 5 bases and J lost 2 bases. This CDR3 is CASSRTSGAYEQYF. The CDR3 DNA reads as TGTGCCAGCAGCAGGACTAGCGGAGCCTACGAGCAGTACTTC. Variable domain in full (rest from reference TRBV7-6 and TRBJ2-7): GAGVSQSPRYKVTKRGQDVALRCDPISGHVSLYWYRQALGQGPEFLTYFNYEAQQDKSGLPNDRFSAERPEGSISTLTIQRTEQRDSAMYRCASSRTSGAYEQYFGPGTRLTVT.

The chain couples TRBV6-5 to TRBJ1-3; D is unclear. This CDR3 region has 11 residues. Deletions cut 10 bases from V and 4 bases from J, with 8 bases between. In germline, CDR1 is MNHEY, CDR2 SVGAGI. The CDR3 DNA reads as TGTGCCACCCAAGGGGGAAACACCATATATTTT. This encodes CATQGGNTIYF.

The chain is built from TRBV18 and TRBJ2-7; D possibly corresponds to TRBD1 (6 bases). This CDR3 is built from 18 residues. Germline assignment: CDR1 KGHSH and CDR2 LQKENI. The V end lost 3 bases, the J end lost 4 bases, and 25 bases lay between the germline ends. CDR3 sequence: CASSPLYNRVAGVYEQYF. In nucleotides, the CDR3 is TGTGCCAGCTCACCGCTATACAACAGGGTTGCTGGAGTATACGAGCAGTACTTC. Variable domain in full (rest from reference TRBV18 and TRBJ2-7): NAGVMQNPRHLVRRRGQEARLRCSPMKGHSHVYWYRQLPEEGLKFMVYLQKENIIDESGMPKERFSAEFPKEGPSILRIQQVVRGDSAAYFCASSPLYNRVAGVYEQYFGPGTRLTVT.